Listed below are T cell receptor beta chains from one sample, sequenced in a study of blood T cells in healthy people across ages. MiXCR was run by TCRdb on the 5' RACE reads, yielding one entry per CDR3 protein. In the table there are approximately 1.5 million distinct CDR3 sequences, around 36% of which are singletons. Source material: blood. Receptor source: a woman younger than 45 in good health. Both conserved end residues are part of each CDR3. The D gene is left open where the match is weak. Clone size is shown for a subset of rows, as once, few, many or a class of expanded clone.

v_gene	abundance	j_gene	d_gene	CDR3aa	CDR3nt
TRBV12-3/TRBV12-4	many	TRBJ2-3	.	CASRSDYPVGDTQYF	TGTGCCAGCAGGTCGGACTACCCCGTCGGAGATACGCAGTATTTT
TRBV2	.	TRBJ1-2	TRBD1	CAVGTAIYGYTF	TGTGCCGTTGGGACAGCGATCTATGGCTACACCTTC
TRBV11-2	.	TRBJ2-6	.	CASSLGPLGGANVLTF	TGTGCCAGCAGCTTGGGACCTTTAGGTGGGGCCAACGTCCTGACTTTC
TRBV12-3/TRBV12-4	.	TRBJ2-1	.	CASSPKSEQFF	TGTGCCAGCAGCCCAAAATCGGAGCAGTTCTTC
TRBV5-5	.	TRBJ2-7	.	CASSLVAGATYEQYF	TGTGCCAGCAGCTTGGTAGCAGGGGCTACCTACGAGCAGTACTTC
TRBV20-1	many	TRBJ1-2	TRBD1	CSARAYRGRGYTF	TGCAGTGCTAGAGCGTACAGGGGCAGGGGCTACACCTTC
TRBV6-1	.	TRBJ1-1	.	CAPNLADSAFF	TGTGCCCCAAACCTCGCGGACAGCGCTTTCTTT
TRBV5-1	.	TRBJ2-7	.	CASSRADFYEQYF	TGCGCCAGCAGCAGGGCGGACTTCTACGAGCAGTACTTC
TRBV3-1	.	TRBJ2-3	.	CASSHRVVDTQYF	TGTGCCAGCAGCCACCGAGTGGTGGATACGCAGTATTTT
TRBV15	few	TRBJ2-7	TRBD1	CATSRAGTGGYEQYF	TGTGCCACCAGCAGAGCCGGGACAGGGGGCTACGAGCAGTACTTC
TRBV4-1	.	TRBJ2-5	.	CASSHTLGREQYF	TGCGCCAGCAGCCACACCCTCGGACGAGAACAGTACTTC
TRBV20-1	.	TRBJ2-1	.	CSARADRHYNEQCF	TGCAGTGCTAGAGCTGACAGGCATTACAATGAGCAGTGCTTC
TRBV20-1	.	TRBJ2-1	TRBD2	CSTRPGQRGRNEQFF	TGCAGTACCCGCCCGGGGCAGCGGGGGAGGAATGAGCAGTTCTTC
TRBV12-3/TRBV12-4	few	TRBJ2-5	.	CASSRGLPQETQYF	TGTGCCAGCAGCCGGGGACTTCCCCAAGAGACCCAGTACTTC
TRBV5-1	.	TRBJ2-7	.	CASSLGAGKGAYEQYF	TGCGCCAGCAGCTTGGGGGCAGGAAAGGGGGCCTACGAGCAGTACTTC
TRBV12-3/TRBV12-4	.	TRBJ1-2	.	CASSLGPHYGYTF	TGTGCCAGCAGTTTAGGCCCCCACTATGGCTACACCTTC
TRBV6-1	few	TRBJ1-4	.	CASSLFHRNEKLFF	TGTGCCAGCAGTCTCTTCCACAGGAATGAAAAACTGTTTTTT
TRBV29-1	many	TRBJ2-2	TRBD2	CSVNGDGTSDAGELFF	TGCAGCGTTAACGGGGATGGGACTAGCGATGCCGGGGAGCTGTTTTTT
TRBV4-1	few	TRBJ2-1	.	CASSPGAPLNEQFF	TGCGCCAGCAGCCCCGGCGCGCCTCTCAATGAGCAGTTCTTC
TRBV7-8	few	TRBJ2-7	.	CASSARSGPLAHEQYF	TGTGCCAGCAGCGCCCGTTCGGGACCCTTGGCCCACGAGCAGTACTTC
TRBV28	.	TRBJ1-2	.	CASSGGGTTSFAYGYTF	TGTGCCAGCAGTGGGGGAGGGACCACCTCTTTTGCCTATGGCTACACCTTC
TRBV12-3/TRBV12-4	.	TRBJ1-5	TRBD1	CASSLLGTGGVVSSQPQHF	TGTGCCAGCAGCCTCTTAGGGACAGGGGGCGTTGTGAGCAGTCAGCCCCAGCATTTT
TRBV10-1	few	TRBJ2-3	.	CATLPTLLHANTQYF	TGCGCCACCCTGCCCACTTTACTACACGCGAATACGCAGTATTTT
TRBV12-3/TRBV12-4	few	TRBJ1-4	.	CASSFDGGGEKLFF	TGTGCCAGCAGCTTCGACGGAGGGGGTGAAAAACTGTTTTTT
TRBV2	.	TRBJ2-3	.	CASTGLYQYF	TGTGCCAGCACGGGACTTTACCAGTATTTT
TRBV3-1	.	TRBJ2-3	.	CANSQSPQLTDTQYF	TGTGCCAACAGCCAATCCCCCCAGCTGACCGATACGCAGTATTTT
TRBV27	.	TRBJ2-1	.	CASSFGRVYNEQFF	TGTGCCAGCAGTTTTGGTAGGGTTTACAATGAGCAGTTCTTC